This is a list of T cell receptor beta chains from one sample in a study of early T cells in non-severe SARS-CoV-2 infection. One entry per CDR3 protein, called by TCRdb with MiXCR from the 5' RACE reads. The sample consists of tens of thousands of distinct CDR3 sequences, around 6.6% of them appearing once. Sequencing was done on a sample of whole blood. These receptors all stem from an adult who was a healthcare worker with PCR-confirmed SARS-CoV-2 infection or an uninfected control (not recorded which). The CDR3 runs from the conserved cysteine through the conserved F or W. D genes are given only for firm matches. Only some rows state a clone size, as once, few, many or a class for expanded clones.

TRBJ2-1	NA	TRBV3-1	NA	TGTGCCAGCAGCCGCACCAATGAGCAGTTCTTC	CASSRTNEQFF
TRBJ2-1	TRBD2	TRBV28	few	TGTGCCAGCCGGACTAGCGGGATTCGTGAGCAGTTCTTC	CASRTSGIREQFF
TRBJ1-2	NA	TRBV7-9	NA	TGTGCCAGCAGCTTACCAGGGTATCATGGCTACACCTTC	CASSLPGYHGYTF
TRBJ1-3	TRBD1	TRBV11-3	many	TGTGCCAGCAGCTCCGACAGGGGATATTCTGGAAACACCATATATTTT	CASSSDRGYSGNTIYF
TRBJ2-1	TRBD2	TRBV9	many	TGTGCCAGCAGCGAGACTAGCGGGAGTTTCAATGAGCAGTTCTTC	CASSETSGSFNEQFF
TRBJ1-2	NA	TRBV6-1	many	TGTGCCAGCAGACCGGGCTACAACTATGGCTACACCTTC	CASRPGYNYGYTF
TRBJ1-6	NA	TRBV27	NA	TGTGCCAGCAGTTTTCTTGATTCACCCCTCCACTTT	CASSFLDSPLHF
TRBJ1-6	NA	TRBV9	NA	TGTGCCAGCAGCGTAAGCAGGAACCAAAATTCACCCCTCCACTTT	CASSVSRNQNSPLHF
TRBJ2-2	NA	TRBV12-3/TRBV12-4	many	TGTGCCAGCACCACCGCGAACACCGGGGAGCTGTTTTTT	CASTTANTGELFF
TRBJ2-3	TRBD2	TRBV9	medium-sized	TGTGCCAGCAGCGTAGGAACGGCGGGAGGGGCAGATACGCAGTATTTT	CASSVGTAGGADTQYF
TRBJ2-7	TRBD1	TRBV12-3/TRBV12-4	medium-sized	TGTGCCAGCAGTCCCGGACAGGGCAACGAGCAGTACTTC	CASSPGQGNEQYF
TRBJ2-7	NA	TRBV4-2	many	TGTGCCAGCAGCCAAGAGGGACACAACGAGCAGTACTTC	CASSQEGHNEQYF
TRBJ2-1	NA	TRBV12-3/TRBV12-4	many	TGTGCCAGCAGGCCTCGGTGGACCAATGAGCAGTTCTTC	CASRPRWTNEQFF
TRBJ1-1	NA	TRBV2	few	TGTGCCCTCGACCGGCGTTTTATCACTGAAGCTTTCTTT	CALDRRFITEAFF
TRBJ1-5	NA	TRBV28	NA	TGTGCCAGCAGTTCCTCAGAAGCCTATAGCAATCAGCCCCAGCATTTT	CASSSSEAYSNQPQHF
TRBJ2-1	NA	TRBV11-3	few	TGTGCCAGCAGCCAGTTTGAGACTAGTACCAATGAGCAGTTCTTC	CASSQFETSTNEQFF
TRBJ1-2	NA	TRBV29-1	NA	TGCAGCGGGGAGATGCAAGGTGGCTACACCTTC	CSGEMQGGYTF
TRBJ2-7	NA	TRBV7-2	many	TGTGCCAGCAGTCTAGGGGCGGGCGCCTACGAGCAGTACTTC	CASSLGAGAYEQYF
TRBJ2-3	NA	TRBV30	NA	TGTGCCTGGAGTGCTACCACGATTGGCACAGATACGCAGTATTTT	CAWSATTIGTDTQYF
TRBJ2-1	TRBD2	TRBV7-3	many	TGTGCCAGCAGCCAAACCCCACGCCCTAGCGGGAGTGGGAATGAGCAGTTCTTC	CASSQTPRPSGSGNEQFF
TRBJ1-5	TRBD1	TRBV3-1	many	TGTGCCAGCAGCCAGGGGACAGGGGTCTCTGGTCAGCCCCAGCATTTT	CASSQGTGVSGQPQHF
TRBJ2-3	NA	TRBV7-9	NA	TGTGCCAGCAGCTTCGCGGCAGATACGCAGTATTTT	CASSFAADTQYF
TRBJ1-3	NA	TRBV20-1	many	TGCAGTGCTAGAGGTGGTGGAAACACCATATATTTT	CSARGGGNTIYF
TRBJ2-2	NA	TRBV10-3	NA	TGTGCCATCAGTGATATGGGGGAGAGCACCGGGGAGCTGTTTTTT	CAISDMGESTGELFF
TRBJ2-5	TRBD2	TRBV7-9	NA	TGTGCCAGCAGCTTAGAAGGGACTAGCACCGAGACCCAGTACTTC	CASSLEGTSTETQYF
TRBJ2-1	TRBD2	TRBV29-1	many	TGCAGCGTCTCTCATACCAGCGGGATCGGGTTGAATGAGCAGTTCTTC	CSVSHTSGIGLNEQFF
TRBJ2-5	NA	TRBV4-3	many	TGCGCCAGCAGCCAAGATAGGTGGGGGGCAGGGGAGACCCAGTACTTC	CASSQDRWGAGETQYF